This paragraph reports one TCR beta chain. The sample originates from a study of T cell responses to AZD1222 COVID-19 vaccine. This table comes from immunoSEQ multiplex PCR, and its TCRdb copy is limited to in-frame clones, with some not included. The table has some 31,000 clones, more than 75% seen once. This CDR3 has 15 residues. Germline CDR1 is SGHVS and CDR2 is FNYEAQ. Between the trimmed V and J ends, which lost 1 base and 8 bases, there was a span of 14 bases. Whether given at about 4 or about 12 weeks, second doses were pooled. Sequenced here: peripheral blood, sampled 28 days after the second AZD1222 dose. The chain joins TRBV7-6 to TRBJ1-4; D is uncertain. This receptor was identified in an adult who received the AZD1222 COVID-19 vaccine. CDR3 loop: CASSLGGNDWEKLFF. In DNA form, the CDR3 reads TGTGCCAGCAGCTTAGGGGGTAACGATTGGGAAAAACTGTTTTTT.